A selection of T cell receptor beta chains follows, all from one sample in a study of regulatory T cells in long-lasting Graves disease. TCRdb re-analysed the multiplex PCR reads in MiXCR, keeping a single row per CDR3 protein. The data contain 350,000 to 500,000 distinct CDR3 sequences, 21% of them singletons. The sequences come from peripheral blood mononuclear cells (PBMCs), collected when the disease was refractory, from a patient treated with antithyroid drugs. Every receptor here comes from a female donor with Graves disease. CDR3s leave out the opening cysteine and the closing phenylalanine or tryptophan. Each record gives: V gene, CDR3 protein.

V gene: TRBV9
CDR3 protein: ASSTRPGSGRAYEQY

V gene: TRBV18
CDR3 protein: ASSQSRDRGFYEQY

V gene: TRBV28
CDR3 protein: ASRRSGDLYEQY

V gene: TRBV10-3
CDR3 protein: AISTKGQGGSPLH

V gene: TRBV5-4
CDR3 protein: ASRPDHGLEQY

V gene: TRBV19
CDR3 protein: ASSNKLSETQY

V gene: TRBV10-3
CDR3 protein: AIRDPYEQY

V gene: TRBV2
CDR3 protein: ASSAARVGTDTQY

V gene: TRBV5-6
CDR3 protein: ASSPPAGDRTEAF

V gene: TRBV4-2
CDR3 protein: ASSQEVPYNSPLH

V gene: TRBV15
CDR3 protein: ATSTPLTPEMRGDHYEQY

V gene: TRBV28
CDR3 protein: ASSFSSGSPQETQY

V gene: TRBV29-1
CDR3 protein: SAGTPPDEQY

V gene: TRBV12-3/TRBV12-4
CDR3 protein: ASRVTGSMNTEAF

V gene: TRBV5-1
CDR3 protein: ASSQGTGQTEAF

V gene: TRBV24-1
CDR3 protein: ATSGETGAGGEAF

V gene: TRBV6-1
CDR3 protein: ASSARGQLSSYEQY

V gene: TRBV3-1
CDR3 protein: ASSQPGLAWQF

V gene: TRBV10-3
CDR3 protein: AISAGPPSSGELF

V gene: TRBV28
CDR3 protein: ATETGISSGANVLT

V gene: TRBV2
CDR3 protein: ASNIPGGSYEQY

V gene: TRBV16
CDR3 protein: ASSQSALNTEAF

V gene: TRBV7-9
CDR3 protein: ASSRRGGQETQY

V gene: TRBV28
CDR3 protein: ASSSSRQGVTYEQY

V gene: TRBV3-1
CDR3 protein: ASSLRLAGEIGELF

V gene: TRBV3-1
CDR3 protein: ASSQDTGNQPQH

V gene: TRBV15
CDR3 protein: ATSKTTEAF

V gene: TRBV9
CDR3 protein: ASSRSGTGVQLLH

V gene: TRBV9
CDR3 protein: ASSVGTGLDEQY

V gene: TRBV5-1
CDR3 protein: ASADGYEQY

V gene: TRBV3-1
CDR3 protein: ASSQATASERY

V gene: TRBV20-1
CDR3 protein: SARGADQETQY

V gene: TRBV10-1
CDR3 protein: ASSESPSGSDEQF

V gene: TRBV24-1
CDR3 protein: ATSGSGASSTDTQY

V gene: TRBV7-2
CDR3 protein: ASSLGLAGGPQY